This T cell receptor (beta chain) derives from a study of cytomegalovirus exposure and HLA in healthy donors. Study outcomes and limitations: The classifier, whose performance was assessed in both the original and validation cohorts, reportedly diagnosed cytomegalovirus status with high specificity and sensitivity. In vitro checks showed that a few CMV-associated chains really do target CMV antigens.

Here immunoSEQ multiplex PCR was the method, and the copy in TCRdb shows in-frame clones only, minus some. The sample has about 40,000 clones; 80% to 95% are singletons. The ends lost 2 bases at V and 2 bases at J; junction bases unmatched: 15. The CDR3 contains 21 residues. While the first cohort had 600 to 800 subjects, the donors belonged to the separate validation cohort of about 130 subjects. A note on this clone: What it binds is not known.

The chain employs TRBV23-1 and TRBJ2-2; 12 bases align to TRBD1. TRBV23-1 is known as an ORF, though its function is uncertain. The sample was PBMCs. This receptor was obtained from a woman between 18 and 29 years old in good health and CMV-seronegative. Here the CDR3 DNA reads TGCGCCAGCAGTCAAGGAAAACGGGACAGGGGGCGCAGGGGAAACACCGGGGAGCTGTTTTTT. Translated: CASSQGKRDRGRRGNTGELFF.